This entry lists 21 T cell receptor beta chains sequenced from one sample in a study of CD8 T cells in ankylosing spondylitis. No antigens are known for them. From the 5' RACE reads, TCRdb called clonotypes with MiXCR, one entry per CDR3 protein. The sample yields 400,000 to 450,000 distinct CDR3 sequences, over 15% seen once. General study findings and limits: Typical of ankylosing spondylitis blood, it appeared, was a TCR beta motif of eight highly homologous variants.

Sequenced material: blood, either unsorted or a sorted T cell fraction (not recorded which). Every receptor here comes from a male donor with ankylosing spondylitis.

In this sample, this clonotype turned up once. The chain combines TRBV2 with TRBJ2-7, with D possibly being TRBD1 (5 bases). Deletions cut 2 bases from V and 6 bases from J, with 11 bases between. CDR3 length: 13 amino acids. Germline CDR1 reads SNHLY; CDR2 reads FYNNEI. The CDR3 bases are TGTGCCAGCAGTGAAAGCCGACAGTCCGAGCAGTACTTC. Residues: CASSESRQSEQYF.

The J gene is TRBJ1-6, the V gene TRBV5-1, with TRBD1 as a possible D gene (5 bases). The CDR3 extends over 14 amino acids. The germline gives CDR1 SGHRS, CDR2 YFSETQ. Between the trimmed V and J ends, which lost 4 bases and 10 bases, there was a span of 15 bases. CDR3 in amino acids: CASSTAGGGSPLHF. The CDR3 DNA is TGCGCCAGCAGCACCGCGGGGGGAGGCTCACCCCTCCACTTT.

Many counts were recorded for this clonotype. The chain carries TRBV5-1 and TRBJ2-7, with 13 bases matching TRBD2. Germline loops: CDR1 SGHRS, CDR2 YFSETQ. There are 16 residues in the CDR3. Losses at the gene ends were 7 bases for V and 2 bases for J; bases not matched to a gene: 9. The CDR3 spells CASATTGLAGTYEQYF. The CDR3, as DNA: TGCGCCAGCGCGACAACGGGACTAGCGGGGACCTACGAGCAGTACTTC.

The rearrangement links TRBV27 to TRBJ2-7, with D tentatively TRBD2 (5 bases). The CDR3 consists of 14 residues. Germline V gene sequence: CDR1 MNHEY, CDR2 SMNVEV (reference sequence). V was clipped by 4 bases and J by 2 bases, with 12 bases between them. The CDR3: CASSSALGTYEQYF. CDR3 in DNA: TGTGCCAGCAGTTCGGCACTAGGGACCTACGAGCAGTACTTC.

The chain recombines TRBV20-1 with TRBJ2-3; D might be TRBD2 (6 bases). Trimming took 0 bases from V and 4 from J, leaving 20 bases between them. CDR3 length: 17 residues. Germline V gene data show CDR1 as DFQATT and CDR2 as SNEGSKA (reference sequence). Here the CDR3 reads CSARDPISGSLSDTQYF. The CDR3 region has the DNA TGCAGTGCTAGAGATCCCATTTCCGGGAGTCTGTCAGATACGCAGTATTTT.

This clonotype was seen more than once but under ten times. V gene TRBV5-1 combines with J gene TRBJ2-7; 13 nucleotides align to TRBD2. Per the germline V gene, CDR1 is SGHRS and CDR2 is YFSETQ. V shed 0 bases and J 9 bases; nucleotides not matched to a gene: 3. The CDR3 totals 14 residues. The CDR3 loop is CASSLGTSGSTQYF. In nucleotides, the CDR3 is TGCGCCAGCAGCTTGGGGACTAGCGGGAGTACGCAGTACTTC.

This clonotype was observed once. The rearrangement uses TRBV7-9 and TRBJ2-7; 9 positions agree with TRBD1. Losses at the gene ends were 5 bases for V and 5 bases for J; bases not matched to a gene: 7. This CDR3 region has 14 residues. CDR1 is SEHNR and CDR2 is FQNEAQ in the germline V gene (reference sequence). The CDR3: CASSTDRGVDEQYF. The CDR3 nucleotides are TGTGCCAGCAGCACCGACAGGGGGGTCGACGAGCAGTACTTC.

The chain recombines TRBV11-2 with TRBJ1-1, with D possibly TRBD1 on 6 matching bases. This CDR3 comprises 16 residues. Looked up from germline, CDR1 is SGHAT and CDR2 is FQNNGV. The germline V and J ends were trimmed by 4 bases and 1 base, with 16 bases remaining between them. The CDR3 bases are TGTGCCAGCAGCTCTCTTAGGACAGTGACGAACACTGAAGCTTTCTTT. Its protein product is CASSSLRTVTNTEAFF.

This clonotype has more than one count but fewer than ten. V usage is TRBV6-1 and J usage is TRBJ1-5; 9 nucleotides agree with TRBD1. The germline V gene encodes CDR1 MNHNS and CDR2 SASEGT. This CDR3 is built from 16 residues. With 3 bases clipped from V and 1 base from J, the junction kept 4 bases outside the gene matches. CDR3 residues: CASSDLGQGSNQPQHF. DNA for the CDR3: TGTGCCAGCAGTGATTTGGGACAGGGCAGCAATCAGCCCCAGCATTTT.

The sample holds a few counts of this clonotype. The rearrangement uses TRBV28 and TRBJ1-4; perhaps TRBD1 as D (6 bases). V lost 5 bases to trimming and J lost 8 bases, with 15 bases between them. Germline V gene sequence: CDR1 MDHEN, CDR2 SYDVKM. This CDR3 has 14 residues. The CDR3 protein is CASSDPGVGEKLFF. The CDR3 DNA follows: TGTGCCAGCAGTGATCCAGGGGTTGGGGAAAAACTGTTTTTT.

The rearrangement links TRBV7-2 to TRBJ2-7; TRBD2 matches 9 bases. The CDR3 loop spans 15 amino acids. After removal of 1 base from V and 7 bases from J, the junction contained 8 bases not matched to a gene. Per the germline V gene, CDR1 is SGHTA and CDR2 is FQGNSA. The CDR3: CASSLGVAGVEEQYF. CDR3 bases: TGTGCCAGCAGCTTAGGCGTAGCGGGAGTGGAAGAGCAGTACTTC.

CDR3 bases: TGTGCCAGCAGCTTAGGGGTTGGGGGCATTAATTCACCCCTCCACTTT. Translation: CASSLGVGGINSPLHF. This chain connects TRBV11-3 to TRBJ1-6, with TRBD1 as a possible D gene (6 bases). The germline V gene has CDR1 SGHNT and CDR2 YENEEA. The CDR3 is 16 amino acids. V was cut by 1 base and J by 6 bases, with 13 bases left in between.

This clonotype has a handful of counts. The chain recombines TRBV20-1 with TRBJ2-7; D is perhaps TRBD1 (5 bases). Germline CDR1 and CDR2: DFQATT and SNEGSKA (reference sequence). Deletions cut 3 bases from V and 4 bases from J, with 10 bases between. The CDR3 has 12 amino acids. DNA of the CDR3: TGCAGTGCTAGCCCGTCAGGGTACGAGCAGTACTTC. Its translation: CSASPSGYEQYF.

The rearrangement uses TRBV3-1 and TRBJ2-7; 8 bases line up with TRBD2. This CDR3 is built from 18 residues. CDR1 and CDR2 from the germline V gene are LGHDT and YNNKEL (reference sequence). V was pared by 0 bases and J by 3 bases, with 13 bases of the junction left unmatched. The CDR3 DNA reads TGTGCCAGCAGCCAAGAGGGGACTAGTGCCTCCAGAAACTACGAGCAGTACTTC. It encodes CASSQEGTSASRNYEQYF.

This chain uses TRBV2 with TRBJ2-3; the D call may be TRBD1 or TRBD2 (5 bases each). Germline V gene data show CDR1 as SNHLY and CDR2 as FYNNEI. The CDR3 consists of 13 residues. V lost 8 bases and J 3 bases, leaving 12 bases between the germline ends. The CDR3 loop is CASARGATDTQYF. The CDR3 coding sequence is TGTGCCAGCGCGAGGGGTGCGACAGATACGCAGTATTTT.

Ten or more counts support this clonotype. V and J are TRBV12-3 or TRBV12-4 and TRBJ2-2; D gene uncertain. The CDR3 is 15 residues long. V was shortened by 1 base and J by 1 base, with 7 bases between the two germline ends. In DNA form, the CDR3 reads TGTGCCAGCAGTTTAGGGGCGGTGAACACCGGGGAGCTGTTTTTT. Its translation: CASSLGAVNTGELFF.

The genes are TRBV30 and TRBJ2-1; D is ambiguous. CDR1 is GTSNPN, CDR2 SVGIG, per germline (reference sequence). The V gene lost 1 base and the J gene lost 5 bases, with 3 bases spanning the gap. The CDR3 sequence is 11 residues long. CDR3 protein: CAWSGNNEQFF. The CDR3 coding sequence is TGTGCCTGGAGTGGAAACAATGAGCAGTTCTTC.

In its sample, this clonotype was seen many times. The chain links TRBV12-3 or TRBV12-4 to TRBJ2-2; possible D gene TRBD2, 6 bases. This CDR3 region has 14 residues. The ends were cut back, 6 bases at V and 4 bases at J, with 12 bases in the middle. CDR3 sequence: CASSLSGSTGELFF. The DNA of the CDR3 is TGTGCCAGCAGCCTAAGCGGGTCCACCGGGGAGCTGTTTTTT.

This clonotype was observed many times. The CDR3 nucleotides read TGTGCCATCAGTGACCCGGGACTAGCGGGAGCAGAGACCCAGTACTTC. Amino acids: CAISDPGLAGAETQYF. The chain has TRBV10-3 and TRBJ2-5; 14 positions agree with TRBD2. Germline CDR1 and CDR2: ENHRY and SYGVKD. The V and J ends lost 3 bases and 4 bases, in that order; junction bases with no gene match: 4. There are 16 residues in the CDR3.

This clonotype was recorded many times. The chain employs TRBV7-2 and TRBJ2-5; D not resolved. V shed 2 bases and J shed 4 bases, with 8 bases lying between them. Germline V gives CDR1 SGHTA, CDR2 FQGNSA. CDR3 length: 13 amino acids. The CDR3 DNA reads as TGTGCCAGCAGCTTAAATCCGGCAGAGACCCAGTACTTC. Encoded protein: CASSLNPAETQYF.

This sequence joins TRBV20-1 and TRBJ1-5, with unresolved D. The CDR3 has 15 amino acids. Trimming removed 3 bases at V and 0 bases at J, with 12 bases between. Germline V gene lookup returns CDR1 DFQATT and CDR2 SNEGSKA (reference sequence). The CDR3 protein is CSARAEPYSNQPQHF. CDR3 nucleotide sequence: TGCAGTGCTAGGGCAGAACCCTATAGCAATCAGCCCCAGCATTTT.